This TCR beta chain is from a study of T-cell memory formation after mild COVID-19. Study background: The TCR clusters were mostly specific to one donor.

Concerning this clonotype itself: What it binds is not known.

TCRdb reanalysed the 5' RACE reads using MiXCR and keeps one entry per CDR3 protein. The profile shows approximately 260,000 distinct CDR3 sequences, over 15% of them singletons. General study findings and limits: Whether day 37 second-wave clones are SARS-CoV-2-specific was not confirmed. Some clones that responded turned up in pre-infection memory, which suggests that cross-reactive memory joined in.

Germline CDR1 is LNHNV and CDR2 is YYDKDF (reference sequence). Trimming took 0 bases from V and 4 from J, leaving 18 bases between them. The CDR3 is 17 residues long. Sequencing was done on a sample of PBMCs or a T cell subset sorted from them (not recorded which). The TCR comes from a man aged 18 to 30 who had mild COVID-19 (a few samples of this study predate the infection). Cell type and time point are not known. The chain links TRBV15 to TRBJ1-2; maybe TRBD1 (5 bases). DNA for the CDR3: TGTGCCACCAGCAGAGATTTTTCGACAGCCGATCTCTATGGCTACACCTTC. Amino acid sequence: CATSRDFSTADLYGYTF.